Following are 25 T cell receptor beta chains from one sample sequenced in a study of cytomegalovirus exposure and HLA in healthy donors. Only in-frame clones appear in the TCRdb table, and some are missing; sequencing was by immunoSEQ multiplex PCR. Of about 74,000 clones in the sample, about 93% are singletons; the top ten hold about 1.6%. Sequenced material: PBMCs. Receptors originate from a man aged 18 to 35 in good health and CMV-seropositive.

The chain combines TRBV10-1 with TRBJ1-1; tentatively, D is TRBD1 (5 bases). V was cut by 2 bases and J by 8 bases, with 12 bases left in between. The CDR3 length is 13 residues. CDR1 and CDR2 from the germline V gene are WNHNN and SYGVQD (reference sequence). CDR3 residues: CASSENTGSEAFF. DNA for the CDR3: TGCGCCAGCAGTGAGAACACAGGTTCCGAAGCTTTCTTT.

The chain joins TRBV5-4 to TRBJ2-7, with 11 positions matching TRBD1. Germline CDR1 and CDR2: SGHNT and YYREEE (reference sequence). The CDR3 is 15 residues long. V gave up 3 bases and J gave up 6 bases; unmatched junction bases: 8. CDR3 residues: CASSYRDRGVGEQYF. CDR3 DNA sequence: TGTGCCAGCAGCTACCGGGACAGGGGGGTCGGCGAGCAGTACTTC.

The CDR3 region has the DNA TGTGCCAGCAGTGTCTCTAGCGGTTATCCATCCTACGAGCAGTACTTC. Encoded protein: CASSVSSGYPSYEQYF. V gene TRBV6-1 combines with J gene TRBJ2-7; 7 bases are shared with TRBD2. V was clipped by 4 bases and J by 1 base; unmatched bases: 10. Germline V CDR1 and CDR2: MNHNS, SASEGT. The CDR3 is made up of 16 amino acids.

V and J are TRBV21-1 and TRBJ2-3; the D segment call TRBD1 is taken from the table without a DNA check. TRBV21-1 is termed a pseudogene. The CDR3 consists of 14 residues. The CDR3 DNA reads TGTGCCAGCACCCCACTTGGACAGCAAGATACGCAGTATTTT. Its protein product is CASTPLGQQDTQYF.

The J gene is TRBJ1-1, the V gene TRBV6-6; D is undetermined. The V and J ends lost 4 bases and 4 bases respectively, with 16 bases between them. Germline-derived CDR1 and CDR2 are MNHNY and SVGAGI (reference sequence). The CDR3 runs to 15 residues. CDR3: CASSFGRVLGTEAFF. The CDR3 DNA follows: TGTGCCAGCAGTTTCGGGCGGGTTCTGGGCACTGAAGCTTTCTTT.

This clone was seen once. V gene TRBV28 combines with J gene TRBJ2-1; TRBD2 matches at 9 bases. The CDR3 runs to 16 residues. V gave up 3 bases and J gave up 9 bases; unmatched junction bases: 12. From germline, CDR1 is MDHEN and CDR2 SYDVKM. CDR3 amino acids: CASSFLGSGSAGEQFF. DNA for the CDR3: TGTGCCAGCAGTTTCCTGGGTAGCGGGAGTGCCGGTGAGCAGTTCTTC.

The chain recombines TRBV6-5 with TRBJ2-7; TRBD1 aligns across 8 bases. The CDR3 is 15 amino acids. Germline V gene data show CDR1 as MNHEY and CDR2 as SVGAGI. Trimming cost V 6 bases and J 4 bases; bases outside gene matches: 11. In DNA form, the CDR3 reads TGTGCCAGCAGCACTACAGGGGGGCCTGGGTACGAGCAGTACTTC. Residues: CASSTTGGPGYEQYF.

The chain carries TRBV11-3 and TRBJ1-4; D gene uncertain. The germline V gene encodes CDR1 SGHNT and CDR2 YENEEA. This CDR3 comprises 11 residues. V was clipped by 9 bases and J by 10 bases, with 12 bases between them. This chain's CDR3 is CARSGSGKLFF. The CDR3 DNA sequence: TGTGCCAGGAGCGGGTCGGGAAAACTGTTTTTT.

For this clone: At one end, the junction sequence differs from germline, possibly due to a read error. For the CDR3, the DNA is TGTGCTAGCAGCTTAGGACAGGGGGGCTACAATGAGCAGTTCTTC. This codes for CASSLGQGGYNEQFF. The V and J genes are TRBV7-7 and TRBJ2-1; 10 nucleotides align to TRBD1. Germline V gives CDR1 SSHAT, CDR2 FNYEAQ (reference sequence). The CDR3 is 15 residues long.

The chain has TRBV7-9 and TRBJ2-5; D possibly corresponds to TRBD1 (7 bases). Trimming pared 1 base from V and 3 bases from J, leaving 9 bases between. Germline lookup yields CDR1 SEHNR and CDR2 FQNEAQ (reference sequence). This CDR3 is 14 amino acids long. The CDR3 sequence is CASSLGRGEETQYF. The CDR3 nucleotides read TGTGCCAGCAGCTTAGGCAGGGGGGAAGAGACCCAGTACTTC.

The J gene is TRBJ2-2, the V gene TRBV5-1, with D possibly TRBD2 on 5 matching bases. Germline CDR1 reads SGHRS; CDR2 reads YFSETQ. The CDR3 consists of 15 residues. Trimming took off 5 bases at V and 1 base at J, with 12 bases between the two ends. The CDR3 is CASRMRAGNTGELFF. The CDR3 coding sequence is TGCGCCAGCAGAATGCGGGCGGGGAACACCGGGGAGCTGTTTTTT.

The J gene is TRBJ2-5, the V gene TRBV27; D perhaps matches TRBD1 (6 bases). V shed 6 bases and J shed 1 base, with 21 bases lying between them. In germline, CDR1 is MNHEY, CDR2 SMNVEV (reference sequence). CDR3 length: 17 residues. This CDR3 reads CASSLLPPRTVQETQYF. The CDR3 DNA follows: TGTGCCAGCAGCCTACTACCTCCGAGGACAGTCCAAGAGACCCAGTACTTC.

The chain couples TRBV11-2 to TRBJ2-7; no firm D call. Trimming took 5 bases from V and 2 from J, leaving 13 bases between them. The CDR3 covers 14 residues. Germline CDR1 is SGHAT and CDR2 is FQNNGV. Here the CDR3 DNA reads TGTGCCAGCAGCACTCCGACTGGTACCTACGAGCAGTACTTC. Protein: CASSTPTGTYEQYF.

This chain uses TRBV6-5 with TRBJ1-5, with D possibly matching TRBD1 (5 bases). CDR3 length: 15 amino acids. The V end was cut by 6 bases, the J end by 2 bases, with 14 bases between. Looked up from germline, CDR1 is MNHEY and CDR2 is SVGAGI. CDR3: CASRLRTQGNQPQHF. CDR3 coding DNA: TGTGCCAGCAGACTGAGGACACAGGGCAATCAGCCCCAGCATTTT.

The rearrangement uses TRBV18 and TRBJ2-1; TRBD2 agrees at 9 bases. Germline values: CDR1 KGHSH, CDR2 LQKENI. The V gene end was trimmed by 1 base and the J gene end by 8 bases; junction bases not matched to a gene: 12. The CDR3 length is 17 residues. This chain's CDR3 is CASSPRGVLAGKDEQFF. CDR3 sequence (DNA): TGTGCCAGCTCACCACGAGGAGTCCTAGCGGGAAAGGATGAGCAGTTCTTC.

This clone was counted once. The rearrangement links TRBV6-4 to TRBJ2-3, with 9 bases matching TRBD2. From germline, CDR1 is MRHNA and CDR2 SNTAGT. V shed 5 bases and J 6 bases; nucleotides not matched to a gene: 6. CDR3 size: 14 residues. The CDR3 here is CASSQAGGRDTQYF. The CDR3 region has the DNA TGTGCCAGCAGTCAAGCGGGAGGCAGGGATACGCAGTATTTT.

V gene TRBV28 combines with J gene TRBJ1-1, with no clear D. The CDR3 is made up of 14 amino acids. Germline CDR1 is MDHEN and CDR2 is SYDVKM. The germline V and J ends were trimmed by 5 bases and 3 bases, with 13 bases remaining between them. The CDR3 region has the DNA TGTGCCAGCAGTCCCCATACTGTGGACACTGAAGCTTTCTTT. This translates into CASSPHTVDTEAFF.

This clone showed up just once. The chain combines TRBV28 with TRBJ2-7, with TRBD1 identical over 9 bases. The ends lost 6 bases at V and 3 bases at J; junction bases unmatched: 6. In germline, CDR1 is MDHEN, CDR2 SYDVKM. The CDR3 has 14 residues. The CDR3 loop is CASSHRGQFYEQYF. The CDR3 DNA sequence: TGTGCCAGCAGCCACAGGGGGCAATTCTACGAGCAGTACTTC. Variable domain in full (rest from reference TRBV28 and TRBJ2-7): DVKVTQSSRYLVKRTGEKVFLECVQDMDHENMFWYRQDPGLGLRLIYFSYDVKMKEKGDIPEGYSVSREKKERFSLILESASTNQTSMYLCASSHRGQFYEQYFGPGTRLTVT.

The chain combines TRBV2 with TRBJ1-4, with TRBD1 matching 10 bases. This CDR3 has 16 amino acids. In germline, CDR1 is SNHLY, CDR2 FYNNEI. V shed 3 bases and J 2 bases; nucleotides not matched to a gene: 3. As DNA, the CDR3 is TGTGCCAGCAGTGAGTCGACAGGGGGCACTAATGAAAAACTGTTTTTT. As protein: CASSESTGGTNEKLFF.

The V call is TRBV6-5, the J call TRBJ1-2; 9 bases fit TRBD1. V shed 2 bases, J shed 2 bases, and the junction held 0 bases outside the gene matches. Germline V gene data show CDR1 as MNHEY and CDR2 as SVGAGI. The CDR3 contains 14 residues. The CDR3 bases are TGTGCCAGCAGTTACGGACAGGGGAACTATGGCTACACCTTC. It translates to CASSYGQGNYGYTF.

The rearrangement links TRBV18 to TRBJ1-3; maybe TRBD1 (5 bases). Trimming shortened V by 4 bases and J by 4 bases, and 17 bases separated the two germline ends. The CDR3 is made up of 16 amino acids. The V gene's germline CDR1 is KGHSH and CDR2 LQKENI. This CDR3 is CASSLGFGGPGNTIYF. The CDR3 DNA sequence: TGTGCCAGCTCACTTGGTTTCGGGGGACCCGGAAACACCATATATTTT.

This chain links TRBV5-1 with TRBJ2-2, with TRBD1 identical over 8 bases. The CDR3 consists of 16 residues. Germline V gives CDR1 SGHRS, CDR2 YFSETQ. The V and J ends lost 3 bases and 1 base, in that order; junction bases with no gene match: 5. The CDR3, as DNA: TGCGCCAGCAGCTCGACCGGACAGGGGAACACCGGGGAGCTGTTTTTT. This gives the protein CASSSTGQGNTGELFF.

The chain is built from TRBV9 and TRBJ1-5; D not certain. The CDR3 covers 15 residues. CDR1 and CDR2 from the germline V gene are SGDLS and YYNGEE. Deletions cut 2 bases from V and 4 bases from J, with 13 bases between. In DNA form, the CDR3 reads TGTGCCAGCAGCGTGACACCGACCTTTAATCAGCCCCAGCATTTT. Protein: CASSVTPTFNQPQHF.

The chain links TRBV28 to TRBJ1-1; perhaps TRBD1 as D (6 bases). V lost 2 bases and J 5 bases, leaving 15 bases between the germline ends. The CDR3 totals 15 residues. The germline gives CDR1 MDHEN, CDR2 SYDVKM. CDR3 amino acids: CASSLGKEGGTEAFF. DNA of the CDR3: TGTGCCAGCAGTTTAGGAAAGGAAGGGGGAACTGAAGCTTTCTTT.

The CDR3 nucleotides read TGTGCCAGCAGCTTGGGGGACAAGTACAATGAGCAGTTCTTC. Its protein is CASSLGDKYNEQFF. The rearrangement links TRBV5-5 to TRBJ2-1, with a weak D call TRBD1 (6 bases). The CDR3 has 14 residues. Trimming took off 0 bases at V and 4 bases at J, with 8 bases between the two ends. The germline CDR1 and CDR2 sequences are SGHKS and YYEKEE (reference sequence). Based on the CDR3 plus reference TRBV5-5 and TRBJ2-1, the full variable domain is DAGVTQSPTHLIKTRGQQVTLRCSPISGHKSVSWYQQVLGQGPQFIFQYYEKEERGRGNFPDRFSARQFPNYSSELNVNALLLGDSALYLCASSLGDKYNEQFFGPGTRLTVL.